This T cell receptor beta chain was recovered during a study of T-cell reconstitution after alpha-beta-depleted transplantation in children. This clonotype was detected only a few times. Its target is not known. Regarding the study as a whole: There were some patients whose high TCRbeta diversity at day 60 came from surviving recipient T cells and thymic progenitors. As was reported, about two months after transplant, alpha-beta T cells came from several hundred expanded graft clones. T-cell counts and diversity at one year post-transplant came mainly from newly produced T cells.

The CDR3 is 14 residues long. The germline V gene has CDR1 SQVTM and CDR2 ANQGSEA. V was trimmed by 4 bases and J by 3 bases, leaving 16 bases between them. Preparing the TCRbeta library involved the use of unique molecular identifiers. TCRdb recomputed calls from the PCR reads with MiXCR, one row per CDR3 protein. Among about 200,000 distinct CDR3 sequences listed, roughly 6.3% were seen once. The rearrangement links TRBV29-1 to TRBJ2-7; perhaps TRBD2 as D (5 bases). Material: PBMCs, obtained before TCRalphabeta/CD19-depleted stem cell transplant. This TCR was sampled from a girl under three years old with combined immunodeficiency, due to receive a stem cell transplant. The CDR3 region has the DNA TGCAGCGTTGCCGACACCGACTATCGCTACGAGCAGTACTTC. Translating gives CSVADTDYRYEQYF.